A single sample gave rise to the 14 T cell receptor beta chains below, sequenced in a study of cytomegalovirus exposure and HLA in healthy donors. Vbeta (60) and Jbeta (13) primers were used in the PCR. TCRdb's copy holds only in-frame clones and misses some; the assay was immunoSEQ multiplex PCR. This table has under 200,000 clones, more than 60% appearing once. Specimen: PBMCs. These receptors were obtained from a woman aged 50 to 65 in good health and CMV-seropositive.

V and J are TRBV9 and TRBJ2-2; 12 nucleotides agree with TRBD2. Per the germline V gene, CDR1 is SGDLS and CDR2 is YYNGEE. The V and J ends lost 4 bases and 6 bases, in that order; junction bases with no gene match: 13. This CDR3 has 18 residues. The CDR3 protein is CASSPRTSGTTGAGELFF. The CDR3 DNA reads TGTGCCAGCAGCCCACGGACTAGCGGGACGACGGGTGCCGGGGAGCTGTTTTTT.

This clone has only one observation. The chain carries TRBV30 and TRBJ2-7; D not certain. This CDR3 contains 12 residues. The germline CDR1 and CDR2 sequences are GTSNPN and SVGIG (reference sequence). Trimming left V 1 base short and J 3 bases short, with 7 bases between. CDR3 region: CAWSDMFYEQYF. CDR3 nucleotide sequence: TGTGCCTGGAGTGACATGTTCTACGAGCAGTACTTC.

V gene TRBV4-3 combines with J gene TRBJ1-6, with D tentatively TRBD1 (6 bases). CDR3 length: 16 residues. Trimming pared 0 bases from V and 7 bases from J, leaving 13 bases between. Germline V gives CDR1 LGHNA, CDR2 YSLEER. CDR3 residues: CASSQDLGALNSPLHF. CDR3 in DNA: TGCGCCAGCAGCCAAGATTTGGGGGCCCTAAATTCACCCCTCCACTTT.

The rearrangement links TRBV19 to TRBJ1-4; possibly TRBD1 for D (6 bases). The germline V gene has CDR1 LNHDA and CDR2 SQIVND (reference sequence). The CDR3 runs 17 residues. V was shortened by 5 bases and J by 7 bases, with 23 bases between the two germline ends. This chain's CDR3 is CASSVPTSGGFGEKLFF. CDR3 sequence (DNA): TGTGCCAGTAGTGTACCCACGAGCGGGGGCTTCGGTGAAAAACTGTTTTTT. The complete variable domain, with remaining parts taken from reference TRBV19 and TRBJ1-4, reads DGGITQSPKYLFRKEGQNVTLSCEQNLNHDAMYWYRQDPGQGLRLIYYSQIVNDFQKGDIAEGYSVSREKKESFPLTVTSAQKNPTAFYLCASSVPTSGGFGEKLFFGSGTQLSVL.

This clone turned up a few times. This chain links TRBV5-5 with TRBJ2-7; D might be TRBD1 (6 bases). CDR3 length: 15 residues. CDR1 and CDR2 from the germline V gene are SGHKS and YYEKEE (reference sequence). V was clipped by 2 bases and J by 2 bases, with 14 bases between them. CDR3 protein: CASSFNRDVAYEQYF. CDR3 coding DNA: TGTGCCAGCAGCTTTAACAGGGATGTCGCCTACGAGCAGTACTTC. The full variable domain, in which reference TRBV5-5 and TRBJ2-7 provide the parts outside the CDR3, is DAGVTQSPTHLIKTRGQQVTLRCSPISGHKSVSWYQQVLGQGPQFIFQYYEKEERGRGNFPDRFSARQFPNYSSELNVNALLLGDSALYLCASSFNRDVAYEQYFGPGTRLTVT.

The rearrangement uses TRBV18 and TRBJ1-2; D may be TRBD1 (5 bases). The germline V gene encodes CDR1 KGHSH and CDR2 LQKENI. V was clipped by 3 bases and J by 5 bases, with 19 bases between them. CDR3 length equals 16 residues. CDR3 DNA: TGTGCCAGCTCACCCACTTTATCCACCGGGGGATATGGCTACACCTTC. Protein product: CASSPTLSTGGYGYTF.

This chain connects TRBV20-1 to TRBJ1-1; D remains ambiguous. The CDR3 totals 11 residues. Germline-derived CDR1 and CDR2 are DFQATT and SNEGSKA (reference sequence). Trimming pared 8 bases from V and 6 bases from J, leaving 13 bases between. CDR3 region: CSRYGSAEAFF. DNA of the CDR3: TGCAGTCGTTATGGGAGCGCTGAAGCTTTCTTT.

The genes are TRBV28 and TRBJ2-5; tentative D call: TRBD1 (6 bases). TRBJ2-7 matches the DNA end more closely, so the J call is doubtful. CDR1 MDHEN and CDR2 SYDVKM come from the germline V gene. This CDR3 is 14 amino acids long. CDR3 coding DNA: TGTGCCAGCAGTTTAACGGGACACCTCTACGAGCAGTACTTC. Amino acids: CASSLTGHLYEQYF.

The chain employs TRBV5-1 and TRBJ2-3; the D gene is possibly TRBD2 (5 bases). Germline loops: CDR1 SGHRS, CDR2 YFSETQ. The CDR3 is 13 residues long. Trimming removed 0 bases at V and 3 bases at J, with 5 bases between. In DNA, the CDR3 is TGCGCCAGCAGCTTGGGGACTACAGATACGCAGTATTTT. Protein product: CASSLGTTDTQYF. Looking up the rest from reference TRBV5-1 and TRBJ2-3 gives the full variable domain: KAGVTQTPRYLIKTRGQQVTLSCSPISGHRSVSWYQQTPGQGLQFLFEYFSETQRNKGNFPGRFSGRQFSNSRSEMNVSTLELGDSALYLCASSLGTTDTQYFGPGTRLTVL.

The chain has TRBV10-2 and TRBJ2-1, with a tentative D call TRBD1 (5 bases). Germline V lookup: CDR1 WSHSY, CDR2 SAAADI. The germline V and J ends were trimmed by 5 bases and 14 bases, with 13 bases remaining between them. The CDR3 consists of 11 residues. The CDR3 loop reads CASSTNRRKFF. CDR3 coding DNA: TGCGCCAGCAGTACCAACAGGCGGAAGTTCTTC.

Comments on this clone: One end of the junction does not line up with germline, which may come from a read error. The V gene is TRBV7-7, the J gene TRBJ2-1; tentatively, D is TRBD2 (5 bases). The CDR3 is made up of 14 amino acids. From germline, CDR1 is SSHAT and CDR2 FNYEAQ (reference sequence). The CDR3, as DNA: TGTGCTAGCAGCTTAAACGGGATCTACAATGGGCAGTTCTTC. Its translation is CASSLNGIYNGQFF.

The chain is built from TRBV6-6 and TRBJ1-3, with D perhaps matching TRBD1 (6 bases). The CDR3 has 16 residues. The germline V and J ends were trimmed by 2 bases and 2 bases, with 13 bases remaining between them. CDR1 is MNHNY and CDR2 is SVGAGI in the germline V gene (reference sequence). This CDR3 reads CASSYRQVMTGNTIYF. CDR3 DNA sequence: TGTGCCAGCAGTTACCGACAGGTCATGACTGGAAACACCATATATTTT.

V gene TRBV28 combines with J gene TRBJ1-5, with a tentative D call TRBD1 (5 bases). With 6 bases removed from V and 0 bases from J, the gap between germline ends came to 15 bases. CDR3 length equals 16 residues. Germline CDR1 reads MDHEN; CDR2 reads SYDVKM. The DNA of the CDR3 is TGTGCCAGCAGACGCGGGGGTTTGGGTAGCAATCAGCCCCAGCATTTT. Protein: CASRRGGLGSNQPQHF.

This chain uses TRBV29-1 with TRBJ2-3, with TRBD1 matching 10 bases. Per germline, CDR1 SQVTM and CDR2 ANQGSEA. Germline trimming cut 7 bases from V and 1 base from J; bases unmatched to any gene: 17. CDR3 length: 18 amino acids. Written as DNA, the CDR3 is TGCAGCGCCGCAGGGGGGACAGGGGCCGACCTGGGCACAGATACGCAGTATTTT. It encodes CSAAGGTGADLGTDTQYF.